This T cell receptor (beta chain) was sequenced during a study of cytomegalovirus exposure and HLA in healthy donors. The study's findings and limits: Cytomegalovirus-associated status was assigned to more than 150 TCR beta chains. Rare sequences made up most TCRs, while some public TCRs were found in many donors.

The CDR3 totals 16 residues. Germline V gene data show CDR1 as MDHEN and CDR2 as SYDVKM. V gave up 6 bases and J gave up 0 bases, with 12 bases separating them. The donors were part of the validation cohort, which consisted of some 120 subjects and was separate from the first cohort of about 650 subjects. The repertoire was sequenced with immunoSEQ multiplex PCR; TCRdb's copy has only in-frame clones and lacks some. Of 55,000 to 65,000 clones in the sample, 75% to 95% are singletons; the top ten hold around 2.9%. With respect to this clone: Its antigen is unknown.

The sequenced material came from PBMCs. The TCR comes from a man younger than 30 in good health and CMV-seronegative. This rearrangement joins TRBV28 to TRBJ2-6; D not resolved. The CDR3 DNA reads as TGTGCCAGCAGGTGGGCGTTTATCTCTGGGGCCAACGTCCTGACTTTC. It specifies CASRWAFISGANVLTF.